The 29 T cell receptor beta chains listed next were all sequenced from one sample in a study of blood T cell repertoires in COVID-19. The data were produced by immunoSEQ multiplex PCR, yet TCRdb's version contains in-frame clones alone and is incomplete. The sample holds 110,000 to 150,000 clones, under 85% seen once. The sequenced sample was peripheral blood. The receptors shown here come from a man aged 50-60 years with active or convalescent COVID-19.

The gene calls are TRBV5-6 and TRBJ2-6; D not resolved. The CDR3 runs to 13 residues. The V gene's germline CDR1 is SGHDT and CDR2 YYEEEE. Between the trimmed V and J ends, which lost 2 bases and 12 bases, there was a span of 12 bases. The CDR3, as DNA: TGTGCCAGCAGCTTAAAGCGCCCGCCCGTCCTGACTTTC. It is translated as CASSLKRPPVLTF.

This rearrangement joins TRBV4-1 to TRBJ1-2, with TRBD1 identical over 8 bases. The germline CDR1 and CDR2 sequences are MGHRA and YSYEKL. The trim removed 4 bases at V and 4 bases at J, leaving 14 bases unmatched. CDR3 length equals 17 residues. CDR3 DNA sequence: TGCGCCAGCAGCCTTCCCGGGACAGGAGGAGGGGGCTATGGCTACACCTTC. Residues: CASSLPGTGGGGYGYTF.

The V gene is TRBV3-1 (or the pseudogene TRBV3-2), the J gene TRBJ2-4; TRBD1 is a possible D gene (5 bases). Trimming left V 1 base short and J 0 bases short, with 10 bases between. The CDR3 contains 16 residues. Germline V gene lookup returns CDR1 LGHDT and CDR2 YNNKEL (reference sequence). The CDR3 loop is CASSQGGRIAKNIQYF. The CDR3 DNA is TGTGCCAGCAGCCAAGGGGGCAGAATAGCCAAAAACATTCAGTACTTC.

The chain joins TRBV5-6 to TRBJ2-1; D is undetermined. The germline V gene encodes CDR1 SGHDT and CDR2 YYEEEE. The V gene lost 1 base and the J gene lost 2 bases, with 10 bases spanning the gap. This CDR3 contains 15 residues. In DNA, the CDR3 is TGTGCCAGCAGCTTGCGACTTTCCCCCTACAATGAGCAGTTCTTC. Protein product: CASSLRLSPYNEQFF.

This clone has just one count. CDR3 sequence (DNA): TGTGCCAGCTCACCTTTCGGACAGGGGGAAAAACTGTTTTTT. Amino acid sequence: CASSPFGQGEKLFF. The rearrangement links TRBV18 to TRBJ1-4, with 9 bases aligning to TRBD1. CDR3 length equals 14 residues. Germline-derived CDR1 and CDR2 are KGHSH and LQKENI. V was clipped by 3 bases and J by 8 bases; unmatched bases: 4.

In its sample, this clone was seen once. The rearrangement links TRBV30 to TRBJ2-7, with 7 bases lining up with TRBD1. The CDR3 is 14 amino acids. Looked up from germline, CDR1 is GTSNPN and CDR2 is SVGIG (reference sequence). Trimming removed 2 bases from V and 4 bases from J; junction bases left unmatched: 8. DNA for the CDR3: TGTGCCTGGAGTCCCGGGACAGTAAGATACGAGCAGTACTTC. This gives the protein CAWSPGTVRYEQYF.

This clone has only a few counts. This chain joins TRBV7-3 and TRBJ2-2; 7 bases are a match to TRBD1. The CDR3 is 17 amino acids. Trimming took 2 bases from V and 1 from J; bases not matched to a gene: 7. Germline-derived CDR1 and CDR2 are SGHTA and FQGTGA. The CDR3 spells CASSLYRDSLNTGELFF. DNA for the CDR3: TGTGCCAGCAGCTTATACCGGGACAGCCTGAACACCGGGGAGCTGTTTTTT.

This chain connects TRBV7-8 to TRBJ1-2, with D unresolved. The CDR3 length is 15 residues. Per the germline V gene, CDR1 is SGHVS and CDR2 is FQNEAQ. The germline V and J ends were trimmed by 5 bases and 2 bases, with 15 bases remaining between them. CDR3 amino acids: CASSLNYGGNYGYTF. CDR3 nucleotides: TGTGCCAGCAGCCTAAATTACGGCGGAAACTATGGCTACACCTTC.

In this sample, this clone turned up a few times. V is TRBV6-1 and J is TRBJ1-5, with D uncertain. V lost 2 bases to trimming and J lost 1 base, with 6 bases between them. This CDR3 is built from 14 residues. CDR1 is MNHNS and CDR2 is SASEGT in the germline V gene. Written as DNA, the CDR3 is TGTGCCAGCAGTGAAATCACAAGCAATCAGCCCCAGCATTTT. Translating it yields CASSEITSNQPQHF.

The chain couples TRBV6-5 to TRBJ2-7, with 7 bases matching TRBD1. The V gene's germline CDR1 is MNHEY and CDR2 SVGAGI. The CDR3 extends over 15 amino acids. V dropped 8 bases and J dropped 2; count of bases not matched to a gene: 12. The chain's CDR3 is CASHEGAGSPYEQYF. CDR3 nucleotides: TGTGCCAGCCACGAGGGGGCAGGGTCACCCTACGAGCAGTACTTC.

The J gene is TRBJ2-5, the V gene TRBV5-6; 10 nucleotides agree with TRBD1. Losses at the gene ends were 4 bases for V and 5 bases for J; bases not matched to a gene: 8. Germline V CDR1 and CDR2: SGHDT, YYEEEE. This CDR3 spans 15 amino acids. CDR3 in DNA: TGTGCCAGCAGCGTAGGGACAGGGGACGGGGAGACCCAGTACTTC. Protein sequence: CASSVGTGDGETQYF. The variable domain in full, with the rest retrieved from reference TRBV5-6 and TRBJ2-5, is DAGVTQSPTHLIKTRGQQVTLRCSPKSGHDTVSWYQQALGQGPQFIFQYYEEEERQRGNFPDRFSGHQFPNYSSELNVNALLLGDSALYLCASSVGTGDGETQYFGPGTRLLVL.

The table lists this clone with a count of one. V is TRBV6-5 and J is TRBJ1-1; TRBD1 is a possible D gene (5 bases). CDR3 length: 14 amino acids. Germline V gene lookup returns CDR1 MNHEY and CDR2 SVGAGI. V was clipped by 6 bases and J by 1 base, with 12 bases between them. The CDR3 DNA reads TGTGCCAGCAGCAACCGGGGGGGGAACACTGAAGCTTTCTTT. Its protein is CASSNRGGNTEAFF.

This sequence joins TRBV7-9 and TRBJ2-7, with D uncertain. In germline, CDR1 is SEHNR, CDR2 FQNEAQ (reference sequence). Trimming took 1 base from V and 8 from J, leaving 9 bases between them. The length of the CDR3 is 12 residues. CDR3 residues: CASSLGGNKQYF. CDR3 DNA sequence: TGTGCCAGCAGCTTAGGAGGAAATAAGCAGTACTTC.

The chain carries TRBV9 and TRBJ2-3; D is ambiguous. Germline CDR1 and CDR2: SGDLS and YYNGEE. V was trimmed by 6 bases and J by 0 bases, leaving 8 bases between them. This CDR3 comprises 13 residues. CDR3 loop: CASNRESTDTQYF. CDR3 sequence (DNA): TGTGCCAGCAACAGAGAAAGCACAGATACGCAGTATTTT. Supplemented by reference TRBV9 and TRBJ2-3, the full variable domain reads DSGVTQTPKHLITATGQRVTLRCSPRSGDLSVYWYQQSLDQGLQFLIQYYNGEERAKGNILERFSAQQFPDLHSELNLSSLELGDSALYFCASNRESTDTQYFGPGTRLTVL.

This clone was detected only a few times. This rearrangement joins TRBV5-8 to TRBJ2-7; D possibly corresponds to TRBD1 (6 bases). The germline V gene has CDR1 SGHTS and CDR2 YDEGEE. Trimming left V 0 bases short and J 6 bases short, with 13 bases between. The CDR3 sequence is 14 residues long. The CDR3 spells CASSLAWGRLEQYF. Here the CDR3 DNA reads TGTGCCAGCAGCTTGGCCTGGGGGCGACTCGAGCAGTACTTC. Complete variable domain (other parts from reference TRBV5-8 and TRBJ2-7): EAGVTQSPTHLIKTRGQQATLRCSPISGHTSVYWYQQALGLGLQFLLWYDEGEERNRGNFPPRFSGRQFPNYSSELNVNALELEDSALYLCASSLAWGRLEQYFGPGTRLTVT.

The rearrangement uses TRBV3-1 (or the pseudogene TRBV3-2) and TRBJ2-3, with D possibly TRBD2 on 6 matching bases. Trimming took off 4 bases at V and 0 bases at J, with 14 bases between the two ends. The CDR3 runs to 16 residues. From germline, CDR1 is LGHDT and CDR2 YNNKEL (reference sequence). The CDR3 bases are TGTGCCAGCAGCCTACAAGGCGGGACGAGCACAGATACGCAGTATTTT. Its protein is CASSLQGGTSTDTQYF.

V is TRBV5-1 and J is TRBJ2-3, with TRBD2 identical over 10 bases. J lost 2 bases, V lost 7 bases, and 7 bases had no gene match. The CDR3 spans 15 residues. Germline values: CDR1 SGHRS, CDR2 YFSETQ. The CDR3 region is CASFEREGFTDTQYF. The CDR3 nucleotides read TGCGCCAGCTTTGAGCGGGAGGGATTCACAGATACGCAGTATTTT.

V gene TRBV9 combines with J gene TRBJ2-1; TRBD1 aligns across 8 bases. The CDR3 extends over 14 amino acids. CDR1 and CDR2 (germline): SGDLS, YYNGEE. Trimming cost V 3 bases and J 5 bases; bases outside gene matches: 4. The CDR3 sequence is CASSEDRVDNEQFF. CDR3 DNA sequence: TGTGCCAGCAGCGAGGACAGGGTTGACAATGAGCAGTTCTTC.

This chain joins TRBV7-6 and TRBJ2-2; D might be TRBD1 (5 bases). Trimming stripped 5 bases from V and 4 bases from J, with 17 bases between. The CDR3 totals 16 residues. The germline CDR1 and CDR2 sequences are SGHVS and FNYEAQ. CDR3 nucleotides: TGTGCCAGCAGCCGCCGGTGGCAGGACATCACCGGGGAGCTGTTTTTT. Protein product: CASSRRWQDITGELFF.

The chain joins TRBV29-1 to TRBJ2-7; 11 nucleotides match TRBD2. Unmatched junction bases numbered 9, after V lost 7 bases and J lost 7 bases. This CDR3 region has 13 residues. The germline gives CDR1 SQVTM, CDR2 ANQGSEA. The CDR3 loop reads CSAGTSGGGEQYF. The DNA of the CDR3 is TGCAGCGCTGGGACTAGCGGTGGGGGGGAGCAGTACTTC.

About this clone: Different DNA sequences within this sample yield the same CDR3. V is TRBV7-3 and J is TRBJ2-2, with a tentative D call TRBD1 (6 bases). V was cut by 3 bases and J by 3 bases, with 8 bases left in between. The V gene's germline CDR1 is SGHTA and CDR2 FQGTGA. CDR3 length equals 14 residues. CDR3 amino acids: CASSFNRDTGELFF. CDR3 in DNA: TGTGCCAGCAGCTTCAACAGGGACACCGGGGAGCTGTTTTTT.

In the case of this clone: The sample contains more than one DNA sequence encoding this CDR3. Here the CDR3 DNA reads TGTGCCAGCAGCTTGGGACAGACGAACACCGGGGAGCTGTTTTTT. Its translation: CASSLGQTNTGELFF. This chain joins TRBV7-3 and TRBJ2-2, with 7 bases aligning to TRBD1. Germline trimming cut 3 bases from V and 0 bases from J; bases unmatched to any gene: 1. The CDR3 length is 15 residues. Germline CDR1 and CDR2: SGHTA and FQGTGA.

CDR3 protein: CATSDYRGYTDTQYF. DNA for the CDR3: TGTGCCACCAGTGATTACAGGGGCTACACAGATACGCAGTATTTT. The rearrangement links TRBV24-1 to TRBJ2-3, with 7 bases aligning to TRBD1. CDR3 length: 15 residues. The V gene end was trimmed by 2 bases and the J gene end by 2 bases; junction bases not matched to a gene: 3. The V gene's germline CDR1 is KGHDR and CDR2 SFDVKD.

The chain couples TRBV7-8 to TRBJ2-7; 12 bases fit TRBD1. Germline V lookup: CDR1 SGHVS, CDR2 FQNEAQ. V shed 4 bases, J shed 5 bases, and the junction held 3 bases outside the gene matches. There are 14 residues in the CDR3. The CDR3 region is CASSSRDRGHEQYF. CDR3 bases: TGTGCCAGCAGCTCCCGGGACAGGGGGCACGAGCAGTACTTC.

This clone showed up many times. V is TRBV29-1 and J is TRBJ2-2; 8 nucleotides line up with TRBD1. The V and J ends lost 0 bases and 1 base, in that order; junction bases with no gene match: 4. The CDR3 runs to 16 residues. Germline-derived CDR1 and CDR2 are SQVTM and ANQGSEA. The CDR3 here is CSVEDRGTGNTGELFF. The CDR3 DNA follows: TGCAGCGTTGAAGATCGGGGGACAGGGAACACCGGGGAGCTGTTTTTT.

This sequence joins TRBV6-6 and TRBJ1-1; D remains unclear. Germline V gene sequence: CDR1 MNHNY, CDR2 SVGAGI (reference sequence). V was pared by 0 bases and J by 1 base, with 6 bases between. This CDR3 comprises 14 residues. The CDR3: CASSYSGGNTEAFF. CDR3 bases: TGTGCCAGCAGTTACTCTGGAGGGAACACTGAAGCTTTCTTT.

The rearrangement uses TRBV24-1 and TRBJ1-2; no definite D call. The CDR3 covers 16 residues. The ends were cut back, 0 bases at V and 7 bases at J, with 17 bases in the middle. Per the germline V gene, CDR1 is KGHDR and CDR2 is SFDVKD. For the CDR3, the DNA is TGTGCCACCAGTGATTTGTCCCCGACTGGACTCCGTGGCTACACCTTC. As protein: CATSDLSPTGLRGYTF.

This chain connects TRBV9 to TRBJ2-3; D perhaps matches TRBD2 (5 bases). The CDR3 is made up of 14 amino acids. Germline values: CDR1 SGDLS, CDR2 YYNGEE. V was shortened by 2 bases and J by 4 bases, with 11 bases between the two germline ends. CDR3 region: CASSVAPSSDTQYF. CDR3 coding DNA: TGTGCCAGCAGCGTGGCGCCTAGCTCAGATACGCAGTATTTT.

This clone came up a few times. The chain uses TRBV28 and TRBJ2-7; D remains unclear. Germline loops: CDR1 MDHEN, CDR2 SYDVKM. V shed 3 bases and J shed 2 bases, with 8 bases lying between them. There are 13 residues in the CDR3. CDR3 coding DNA: TGTGCCAGCAGTTTTGGGCTGACCTACGAGCAGTACTTC. Amino acids: CASSFGLTYEQYF.